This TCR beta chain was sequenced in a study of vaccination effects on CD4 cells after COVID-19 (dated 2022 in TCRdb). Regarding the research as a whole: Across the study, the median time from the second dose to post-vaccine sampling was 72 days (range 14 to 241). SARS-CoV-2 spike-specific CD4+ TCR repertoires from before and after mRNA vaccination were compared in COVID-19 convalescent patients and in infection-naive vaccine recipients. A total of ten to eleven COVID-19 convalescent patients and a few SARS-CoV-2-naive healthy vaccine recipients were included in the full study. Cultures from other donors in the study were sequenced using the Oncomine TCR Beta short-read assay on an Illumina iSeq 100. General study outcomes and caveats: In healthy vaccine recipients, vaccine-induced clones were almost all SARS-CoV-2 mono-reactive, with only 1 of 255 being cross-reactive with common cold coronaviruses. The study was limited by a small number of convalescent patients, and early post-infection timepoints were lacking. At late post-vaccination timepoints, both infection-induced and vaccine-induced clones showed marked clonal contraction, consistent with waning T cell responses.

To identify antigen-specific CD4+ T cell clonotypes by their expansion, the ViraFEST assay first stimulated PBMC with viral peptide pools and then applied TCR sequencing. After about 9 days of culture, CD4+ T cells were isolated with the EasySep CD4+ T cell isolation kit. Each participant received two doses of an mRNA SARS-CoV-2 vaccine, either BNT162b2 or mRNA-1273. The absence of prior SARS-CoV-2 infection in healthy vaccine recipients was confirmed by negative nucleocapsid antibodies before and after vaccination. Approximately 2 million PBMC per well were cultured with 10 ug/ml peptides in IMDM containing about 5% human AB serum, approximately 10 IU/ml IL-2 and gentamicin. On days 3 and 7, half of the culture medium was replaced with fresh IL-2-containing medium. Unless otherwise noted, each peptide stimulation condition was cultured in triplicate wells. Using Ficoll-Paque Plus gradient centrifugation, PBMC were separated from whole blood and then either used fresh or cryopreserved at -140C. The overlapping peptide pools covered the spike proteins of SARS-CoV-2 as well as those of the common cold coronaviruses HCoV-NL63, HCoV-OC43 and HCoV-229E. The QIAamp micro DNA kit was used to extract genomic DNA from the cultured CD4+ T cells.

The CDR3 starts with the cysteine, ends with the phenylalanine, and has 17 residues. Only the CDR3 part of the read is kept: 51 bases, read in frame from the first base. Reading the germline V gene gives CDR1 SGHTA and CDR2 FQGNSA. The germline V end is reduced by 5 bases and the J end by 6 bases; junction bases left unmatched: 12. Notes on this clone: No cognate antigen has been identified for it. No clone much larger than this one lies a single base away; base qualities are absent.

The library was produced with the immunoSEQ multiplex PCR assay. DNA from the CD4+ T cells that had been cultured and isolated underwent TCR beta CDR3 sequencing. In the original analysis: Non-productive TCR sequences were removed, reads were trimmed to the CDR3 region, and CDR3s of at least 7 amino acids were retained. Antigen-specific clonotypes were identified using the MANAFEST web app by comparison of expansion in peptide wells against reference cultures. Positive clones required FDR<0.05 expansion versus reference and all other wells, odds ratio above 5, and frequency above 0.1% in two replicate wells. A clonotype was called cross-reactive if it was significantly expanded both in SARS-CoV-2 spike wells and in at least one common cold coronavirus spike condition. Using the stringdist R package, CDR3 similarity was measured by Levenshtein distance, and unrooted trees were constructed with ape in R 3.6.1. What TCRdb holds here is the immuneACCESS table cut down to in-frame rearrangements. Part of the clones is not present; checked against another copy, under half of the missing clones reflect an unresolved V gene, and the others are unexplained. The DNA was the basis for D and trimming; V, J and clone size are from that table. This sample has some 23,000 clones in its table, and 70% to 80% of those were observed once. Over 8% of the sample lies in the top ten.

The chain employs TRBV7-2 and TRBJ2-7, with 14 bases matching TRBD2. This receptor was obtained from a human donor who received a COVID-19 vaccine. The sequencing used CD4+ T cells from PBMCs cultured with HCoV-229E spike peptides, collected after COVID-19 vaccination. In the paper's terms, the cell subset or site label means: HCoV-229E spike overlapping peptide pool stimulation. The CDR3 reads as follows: CASSQGLAGVKISEQYF. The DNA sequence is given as TGTGCCAGCAGCCAGGGACTAGCGGGAGTTAAGATATCCGAGCAGTACTTC.